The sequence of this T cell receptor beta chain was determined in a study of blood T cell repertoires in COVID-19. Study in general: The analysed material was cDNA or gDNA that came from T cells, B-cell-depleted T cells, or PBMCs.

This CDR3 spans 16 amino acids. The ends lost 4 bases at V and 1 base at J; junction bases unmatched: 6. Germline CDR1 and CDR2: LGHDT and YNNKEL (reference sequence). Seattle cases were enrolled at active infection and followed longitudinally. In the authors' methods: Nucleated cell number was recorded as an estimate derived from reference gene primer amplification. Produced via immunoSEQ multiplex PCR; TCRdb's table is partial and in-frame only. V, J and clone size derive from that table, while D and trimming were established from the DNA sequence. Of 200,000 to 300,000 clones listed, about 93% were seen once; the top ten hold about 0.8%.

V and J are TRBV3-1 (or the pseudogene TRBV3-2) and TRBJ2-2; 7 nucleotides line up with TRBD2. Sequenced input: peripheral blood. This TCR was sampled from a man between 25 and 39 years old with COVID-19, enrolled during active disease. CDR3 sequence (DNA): TGTGCCAGCAGCCGCTCGGAGCGGGGGAACACCGGGGAGCTGTTTTTT. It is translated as CASSRSERGNTGELFF.